The rows below give T cell receptor beta chains drawn from one sample of a study of beta chain features in type 1 diabetes. Sequencing used immunoSEQ multiplex PCR; TCRdb keeps in-frame clones, though not all of them. Found here are 900,000 or so clones, 15% to 20% of them singletons; the top ten hold about 0.025%. Sequences were obtained from naive CD4+ T cells from blood. The origin of the receptors is a woman aged 18 to 35 in good health. Both conserved end residues are part of each CDR3. The D gene is left open where the match is weak. Size is omitted from some rows. Given values are once, few, many or a class for expanded clones.

j_call v_call cdr3_length clone_size d_call cdr3_nt cdr3_aa
TRBJ1-1 TRBV5-6 15 few NA TGTGCCAGCAGCCCACTGAGTAGGGGTAGGACTGAAGCTTTCTTT CASSPLSRGRTEAFF
TRBJ2-1 TRBV7-2 16 NA TRBD2 TGTGCCAGCAGCTTACCCCCTTGGCGGGAGGGGCATGAGCAGTTCTTC CASSLPPWREGHEQFF
TRBJ2-1 TRBV6-5 16 NA TRBD2 TGTGCCAGCAGTTACTCCGGGACTAGCGGGCGCAATGAGCAGTTCTTC CASSYSGTSGRNEQFF
TRBJ2-1 TRBV27 15 NA TRBD2 TGTGCCAGCAGTTCGACTAGCGGGATTTACAATGAGCAGTTCTTC CASSSTSGIYNEQFF
TRBJ2-7 TRBV19 14 few TRBD1 TGTGCCAGTAGTCTTAGGGGACAGGCCTACGAGCAGTACTTC CASSLRGQAYEQYF
TRBJ2-5 TRBV15 15 few TRBD1 TGTGCCACCAGCAGAGGAGGGGACAGCCAAGAGACCCAGTACTTC CATSRGGDSQETQYF
TRBJ2-1 TRBV28 14 NA TRBD2 TGTGCCAGTGCCCCGGGACTAGTGGGCAATGAGCAGTTCTTC CASAPGLVGNEQFF
TRBJ2-7 TRBV7-9 16 NA NA TGTGCCAGCAGCGGTTGGAACGGACTTAGCTCCTACGAGCAGTACTTC CASSGWNGLSSYEQYF
TRBJ1-2 TRBV7-2 18 NA NA TGTGCCAGCAGCTTAGCGGCAGGGCATCGATGGCGTAACTATGGCTACACCTTC CASSLAAGHRWRNYGYTF
TRBJ1-2 TRBV7-9 12 few NA TGTGCCAGCAGCTTAGAGGCCTATGGCTACACCTTC CASSLEAYGYTF
TRBJ1-1 TRBV2 13 few NA TGTGCCAGCAGTGAAGAAAGGGGGACGGAAGCTTTCTTT CASSEERGTEAFF
TRBJ1-1 TRBV4-2 18 few TRBD1 TGTGCCAGCAGCCAAGATCTTAAATTCGGGACAGGGGGCACTGAAGCTTTCTTT CASSQDLKFGTGGTEAFF
TRBJ2-5 TRBV9 14 few TRBD2 TGTGCCAGCAGCGGAGCGGGAAACCAAGAGACCCAGTACTTC CASSGAGNQETQYF
TRBJ2-1 TRBV11-1 16 NA TRBD2 TGTGCCAGCAGCTCACGACTAGCGGGAGGGTACAATGAGCAGTTCTTC CASSSRLAGGYNEQFF
TRBJ2-1 TRBV10-3 10 NA NA TGTGCCATCGGTACCAATGAGCAGTTCTTC CAIGTNEQFF
TRBJ2-3 TRBV7-2 16 few TRBD2 TGTGCCAGCAGCTTTACCCTAGCGGGATCTTGGAATACGCAGTATTTT CASSFTLAGSWNTQYF
TRBJ2-3 TRBV7-2 18 few NA TGTGCCAGCAGCTTAGTCCCTTTAGACAACTATGCCACAGATACGCAGTATTTT CASSLVPLDNYATDTQYF
TRBJ2-2 TRBV2 13 few NA TGTGCCAGCAGTGTTGCGGCCACCGGGGAGCTGTTTTTT CASSVAATGELFF
TRBJ2-5 TRBV9 15 NA NA TGTGCCAGCAGCGTATCTACGGACAGCACCGAGACCCAGTACTTC CASSVSTDSTETQYF
TRBJ2-2 TRBV12-5 12 many NA TGTGCTAGTGGTCTTCACAGTGGGGAGCTGTTTTTT CASGLHSGELFF
TRBJ1-2 TRBV29-1 13 few NA TGCAGCGTTGAAGCCTCGGGGGGGTATGGCTACACCTTC CSVEASGGYGYTF
TRBJ2-1 TRBV15 12 once NA TGTGCCAGTGGTCCTCCCTACAATGAGCAGTTCTTC CASGPPYNEQFF
TRBJ2-1 TRBV28 16 NA TRBD2 TGTGCCAGCAGCCCAGTCGAGGGACTAGCGTTCGAACTTCAGTTCTTC CASSPVEGLAFELQFF
TRBJ1-4 TRBV6-6 14 NA TRBD1 TGTGCCAGCAGTTACCTACAGGGGATTGAAAAACTGTTTTTT CASSYLQGIEKLFF
TRBJ2-1 TRBV7-9 17 NA TRBD2 TGTGCCAGCAGCTTAATGAGTGGGACTAGCGGGAAGTCTGAGCAGTTCTTC CASSLMSGTSGKSEQFF
TRBJ1-5 TRBV19 15 NA TRBD1 TGTGCCAGTAGTATTAGGGGACAGGGGGGTCAGCCCCAGCATTTT CASSIRGQGGQPQHF
TRBJ2-1 TRBV27 16 few TRBD2 TGTGCCAGCAGTCTCGTAGCGGGAGGGCCGCTTAGAAAGCAGTTCTTC CASSLVAGGPLRKQFF
TRBJ2-2 TRBV6-1 14 NA NA TGTGCCAGCAGTGTAATATGGGGCCCCGGGGAGCTGTTTTTT CASSVIWGPGELFF
TRBJ1-3 TRBV5-4 18 few NA TGTGCCAGCAGCTTGGACGGATCTAGGGCATACTCTGGAAACACCATATATTTT CASSLDGSRAYSGNTIYF
TRBJ2-3 TRBV6-1 14 few NA TGTGCCAGCAGTGAGGGTTACAGCACAGATACGCAGTATTTT CASSEGYSTDTQYF
TRBJ2-7 TRBV7-2 13 NA NA TGTGCCAGCAGCTTACTCTACAGCTACGAGCAGTACTTC CASSLLYSYEQYF
TRBJ1-1 TRBV25-1 13 few NA TGTGCCAGCAGTGAGATCAAGAACACTGAAGCTTTCTTT CASSEIKNTEAFF
TRBJ2-1 TRBV7-9 12 NA NA TGTGCCAGCAGCTTAAGGAGCAATGAGCAGTTCTTC CASSLRSNEQFF
TRBJ2-1 TRBV28 15 NA NA TGTGCCAGCAGTTTCACCCAGGACTACGGGAATGAGCAGTTCTTC CASSFTQDYGNEQFF
TRBJ2-5 TRBV9 14 NA NA TGTGCCAGCAGCGTAGAGATGGCGGGGGAGACCCAGTACTTC CASSVEMAGETQYF
TRBJ1-5 TRBV7-8 16 few NA TGTGCCAGCAGCTTAAAACATGGGACGGATAATCAGCCCCAGCATTTT CASSLKHGTDNQPQHF
TRBJ2-1 TRBV29-1 12 NA NA TGCAGCGTTGGAGGACTTGACGATGAGCAGTTCTTC CSVGGLDDEQFF
TRBJ2-6 TRBV7-3 18 NA TRBD1 TGTGCCAGCAGCTTACGTACAGGGGGCGCAGGTGGGGCCAACGTCCTGACTTTC CASSLRTGGAGGANVLTF
TRBJ2-3 TRBV27 16 NA NA TGTGCCAGCAGTTTTAGGGTCCGTTCGGGGGCAGATACGCAGTATTTT CASSFRVRSGADTQYF
TRBJ2-7 TRBV29-1 13 NA NA TGCAGCGTTGAGGGGGATTTTAAAAGCGAGCAGTACTTC CSVEGDFKSEQYF
TRBJ2-1 TRBV5-1 14 NA NA TGCGCCAGCAGCGGAGCGGGACAGGACAATGAGCAGTTCTTC CASSGAGQDNEQFF
TRBJ2-5 TRBV11-1 13 NA NA TGTGCCAGCAGCCTAGGACCGCAAGAGACCCAGTACTTC CASSLGPQETQYF
TRBJ2-5 TRBV9 14 NA NA TGTGCCAGCAGCGTAGCCGCTAGCGCGGAGACCCAGTACTTC CASSVAASAETQYF